The 6 T cell receptor beta chains presented below share a single source sample, sequenced in a study of monozygotic twins with inflammatory bowel disease (dated by TCRdb to about 2019). Libraries were built with 5' RACE. The listed sequencing device is Illumina HiSeq 2500. TCRdb reprocessed the reads; each CDR3 protein sequence makes one entry, and DNA is unavailable. This specimen's table enumerates about 99,000 distinct CDR3 sequences. The top ten clones comprise 1.5% to 2% of the sample. Material for sequencing was blood. The receptor set was obtained from a human donor with ulcerative colitis or Crohn's disease, or a healthy co-twin of an affected twin (not recorded which).

The CDR3 spells CASSMGASKNIQYF. This chain uses TRBV6-6 with TRBJ2-4; TCRdb returns TRBD1, unconfirmable since there is no DNA. This CDR3 region has 14 residues. Germline CDR1 reads MNHNY; CDR2 reads SVGAGI (reference sequence).

The chain combines TRBV12-3 or TRBV12-4 with TRBJ1-1; the D call of TRBD1 rests on TCRdb alone, since no DNA is present to check it. The CDR3 consists of 15 residues. The CDR3 sequence is CASSLALGENTEAFF.

The CDR3 here is CASSFPIATVNTGELFF. V usage is TRBV28 and J usage is TRBJ2-2; TCRdb proposes TRBD1, but this gene call is untestable without DNA. The V gene's germline CDR1 is MDHEN and CDR2 SYDVKM. There are 17 residues in the CDR3.

The chain combines TRBV19 with TRBJ1-1; TCRdb designates TRBD1, a call that cannot be tested without DNA. CDR1 is LNHDA, CDR2 SQIVND, per germline (reference sequence). This CDR3 comprises 15 residues. CDR3 loop: CASSLTPGQGFGAFF.

This chain links TRBV20-1 with TRBJ2-7; the D gene TCRdb calls, TRBD1, cannot be checked with no DNA. CDR1 and CDR2 (germline): DFQATT, SNEGSKA (reference sequence). The length of the CDR3 is 14 residues. CDR3 loop: CSAREPGQGYEQYF.

J is TRBJ2-5 and V is TRBV5-4; the D call from TCRdb, TRBD2, cannot be confirmed without DNA. CDR1 SGHNT and CDR2 YYREEE come from the germline V gene (reference sequence). The CDR3 totals 15 residues. The CDR3 spells CASSFSGGAGETQYF.